The 29 T cell receptor beta chains below come from one sample, sequenced in a study of read filtering for tumor transcriptome and immune sequencing. The library was built from around 380 ng RNA with molecular barcoded adaptors for alpha/delta and beta/gamma chains. TCRdb re-called the reads with MiXCR, one entry per CDR3 protein. The profile shows some 46,000 distinct CDR3 sequences, roughly 12% of them singletons. Sequenced input: a population of CD138-negative cells sorted from bone marrow. Every receptor here comes from a donor older than 35 with multiple myeloma.

This clonotype was found many times. The chain employs TRBV20-1 and TRBJ2-7; the D gene is possibly TRBD1 (6 bases). The CDR3 is 14 residues long. Germline values: CDR1 DFQATT, CDR2 SNEGSKA (reference sequence). With 1 base removed from V and 5 bases from J, the gap between germline ends came to 15 bases. CDR3 sequence (DNA): TGCAGTGCTAGAGGAGACAGGATTATCCACGAGCAGTACTTC. Its protein product is CSARGDRIIHEQYF.

Ten or more counts support this clonotype. The genes are TRBV5-4 and TRBJ2-3; TRBD2 agrees at 7 bases. The CDR3 loop spans 15 amino acids. V lost 5 bases, J lost 3 bases, and 9 bases stayed unmatched. Per the germline V gene, CDR1 is SGHNT and CDR2 is YYREEE (reference sequence). CDR3 sequence: CASRAGGGQTDTQYF. CDR3 coding DNA: TGTGCCAGCAGAGCTGGCGGGGGTCAGACAGATACGCAGTATTTT.

The chain combines TRBV3-1 with TRBJ2-3; TRBD2 agrees at 10 bases. The CDR3 has 18 residues. From germline, CDR1 is LGHDT and CDR2 YNNKEL (reference sequence). V dropped 5 bases and J dropped 5; count of bases not matched to a gene: 16. CDR3 nucleotides: TGTGCCAGCAGCTACGGGACTAGCGAGAGACGACGGAGAGATACGCAGTATTTT. It encodes CASSYGTSERRRRDTQYF.

This clonotype occurred many times. The chain has TRBV6-5 and TRBJ2-1, with 14 nucleotides matching TRBD2. The CDR3 contains 16 residues. In germline, CDR1 is MNHEY, CDR2 SVGAGI. V lost 5 bases, J lost 2 bases, and 2 bases stayed unmatched. This CDR3 reads CASSRTSGRTYNEQFF. The CDR3, as DNA: TGTGCCAGCAGTCGGACTAGCGGGAGGACCTACAATGAGCAGTTCTTC.

As regards this clonotype: The junction departs from the called germline gene at one end, perhaps through a read error. The rearrangement joins TRBV7-3 to TRBJ2-2; D is perhaps TRBD2 (5 bases). Germline V lookup: CDR1 SGHTA, CDR2 FQGTGA. CDR3 size: 15 residues. For the CDR3, the DNA is TGTGCCAGCAGCCGGGAACCAGGTGACACCGGGGAGCTGTTCTTT. It specifies CASSREPGDTGELFF.

This clonotype is medium-sized (0.01 to 0.1%) by share. The chain employs TRBV7-2 and TRBJ2-1; 8 positions match TRBD2. Unmatched junction bases numbered 6, after V lost 5 bases and J lost 3 bases. The CDR3 loop spans 15 amino acids. Looked up from germline, CDR1 is SGHTA and CDR2 is FQGNSA. The CDR3 DNA is TGTGCCAGCAGCCCGGGGGGGGATTACTACAATGAGCAGTTCTTC. Encoded protein: CASSPGGDYYNEQFF.

This clonotype was recorded at least ten times. The rearrangement links TRBV29-1 to TRBJ2-1; weak D call: TRBD2 (6 bases). This CDR3 is built from 13 residues. The germline V gene encodes CDR1 SQVTM and CDR2 ANQGSEA. Trimming removed 5 bases from V and 2 bases from J, with 10 bases in between. The CDR3 protein is CSVRGNAYNEQFF. CDR3 DNA: TGCAGCGTTCGGGGGAATGCCTACAATGAGCAGTTCTTC.

The table lists this clonotype with many counts. This chain joins TRBV4-2 and TRBJ1-1; 8 bases are shared with TRBD1. CDR3 size: 13 residues. The trim removed 5 bases at V and 1 base at J, leaving 0 bases unmatched. Germline assignment: CDR1 LGHNA and CDR2 YNFKEQ. The CDR3 bases are TGTGCCAGCAGCGGACAGGGGAACACTGAAGCTTTCTTT. Its protein is CASSGQGNTEAFF.

This clonotype came up a few times. This may be a read error, as it is one base from a much larger clone. The chain joins TRBV7-6 to TRBJ2-7; no firm D call. Germline V gene sequence: CDR1 SGHVS, CDR2 FNYEAQ. This CDR3 is 14 amino acids long. The CDR3 DNA is TGTGCCAGCAGCTTAGCAAGTAACTCCTACGAGCAGTGCTTC. Protein: CASSLASNSYEQCF.

The table lists this clonotype with many counts. The chain recombines TRBV7-3 with TRBJ1-2, with D possibly TRBD1 on 6 matching bases. Deletions cut 5 bases from V and 7 bases from J, with 26 bases between. Per germline, CDR1 SGHTA and CDR2 FQGTGA. CDR3 size: 17 residues. CDR3 nucleotide sequence: TGTGCCAGCAGCCCCGGTTCGGCAGGGGAGGGATTGAGTGGCTACACCTTC. As protein: CASSPGSAGEGLSGYTF. Full variable domain (outside the CDR3, taken from reference TRBV7-3 and TRBJ1-2): GAGVSQTPSNKVTEKGKYVELRCDPISGHTALYWYRQSLGQGPEFLIYFQGTGAADDSGLPNDRFFAVRPEGSVSTLKIQRTERGDSAVYLCASSPGSAGEGLSGYTFGSGTRLTVV.

This clonotype was detected many times. The chain carries TRBV7-9 and TRBJ1-1, with 7 bases identical to TRBD1. CDR1 is SEHNR and CDR2 is FQNEAQ in the germline V gene (reference sequence). After removal of 5 bases from V and 5 bases from J, the junction contained 5 bases not matched to a gene. The CDR3 is made up of 13 amino acids. The CDR3 region is CASSATGATEAFF. DNA for the CDR3: TGTGCCAGCAGCGCAACAGGGGCAACTGAAGCTTTCTTT.

This clonotype was picked up many times. J is TRBJ2-1 and V is TRBV5-1; TRBD2 matches at 9 bases. Germline CDR1 reads SGHRS; CDR2 reads YFSETQ. J gave up 7 bases and V 3 bases, and 11 bases lay outside the gene matches. The length of the CDR3 is 16 residues. CDR3 DNA sequence: TGCGCCAGCAGCTCTACTCGGCTAGCGGGGCTGAATGAGCAGTTCTTC. Its protein is CASSSTRLAGLNEQFF.

This clonotype was detected many times. The chain carries TRBV20-1 and TRBJ2-1; D is ambiguous. The CDR3 consists of 12 residues. Per the germline V gene, CDR1 is DFQATT and CDR2 is SNEGSKA (reference sequence). V was trimmed by 2 bases and J by 7 bases, leaving 9 bases between them. CDR3 DNA sequence: TGCAGTGCTAGAAGCGTTTCGAATGAGCAGTTCTTC. It specifies CSARSVSNEQFF.

The chain has TRBV13 and TRBJ2-1; 11 bases agree with TRBD2. This CDR3 has 17 residues. Per germline, CDR1 PRHDT and CDR2 FYEKMQ (reference sequence). The V segment lost 5 bases and the J segment 3 bases; nucleotides outside the gene matches: 9. CDR3 sequence: CASSAIAGGQGYNEQFF. The CDR3 coding sequence is TGTGCCAGCAGCGCGATAGCGGGAGGGCAAGGCTACAATGAGCAGTTCTTC. The whole variable domain, remainder taken from reference TRBV13 and TRBJ2-1, is AAGVIQSPRHLIKEKRETATLKCYPIPRHDTVYWYQQGPGQDPQFLISFYEKMQSDKGSIPDRFSAQQFSDYHSELNMSSLELGDSALYFCASSAIAGGQGYNEQFFGPGTRLTVL.

This clonotype was seen many times. CDR3 nucleotide sequence: TGTGCCTGGACCGAAGGGGATGGGACTGAAGCTTTCTTT. Its translation: CAWTEGDGTEAFF. This sequence joins TRBV30 and TRBJ1-1; tentative D call: TRBD1 (5 bases). Between the trimmed V and J ends, which lost 4 bases and 5 bases, there was a span of 14 bases. CDR3 length equals 13 residues. Germline-derived CDR1 and CDR2 are GTSNPN and SVGIG (reference sequence). Based on the CDR3 plus reference TRBV30 and TRBJ1-1, the full variable domain is SQTIHQWPATLVQPVGSPLSLECTVEGTSNPNLYWYRQAAGRGLQLLFYSVGIGQISSEVPQNLSASRPQDRQFILSSKKLLLSDSGFYLCAWTEGDGTEAFFGQGTRLTVV.

This clonotype was seen ten or more times. The chain uses TRBV5-1 and TRBJ1-2; D is undetermined. This CDR3 spans 14 amino acids. The V gene lost 4 bases and the J gene lost 0 bases, with 10 bases spanning the gap. Germline V lookup: CDR1 SGHRS, CDR2 YFSETQ. The CDR3 sequence: CASSPDASNYGYTF. In nucleotides, the CDR3 is TGCGCCAGCAGCCCTGACGCATCTAACTATGGCTACACCTTC.

This clonotype came up many times. The chain has TRBV29-1 and TRBJ1-1, with TRBD1 as a possible D gene (5 bases). The ends were cut back, 1 base at V and 9 bases at J, with 18 bases in the middle. The CDR3 is 14 amino acids. Germline lookup yields CDR1 SQVTM and CDR2 ANQGSEA. The DNA of the CDR3 is TGCAGCGTTGAAGGTTGGGGGGTCGGAGGCAAAGCTTTCTTT. Translating gives CSVEGWGVGGKAFF.

This clonotype has a count of ten or more. V is TRBV19 and J is TRBJ1-5; D is possibly TRBD1 (5 bases). Germline assignment: CDR1 LNHDA and CDR2 SQIVND (reference sequence). V was trimmed by 6 bases and J by 1 base, leaving 22 bases between them. The CDR3 sequence is 18 residues long. The CDR3 loop is CASSTGFRSGGSNQPQHF. The CDR3 DNA follows: TGTGCCAGTAGCACCGGGTTCAGATCGGGGGGGAGCAATCAGCCCCAGCATTTT.

Concerning this clonotype: A much larger clone differs from this one at a single base, so this may be a read error. The rearrangement uses TRBV7-9 and TRBJ2-5, with TRBD2 matching over 10 bases. The CDR3 is 14 amino acids. Germline V lookup: CDR1 SEHNR, CDR2 FQNEAQ (reference sequence). The CDR3 spells CASSLIAGGQTQHF. In DNA form, the CDR3 reads TGTGCCAGCAGCTTAATAGCGGGAGGCCAGACCCAGCACTTC.

This chain links TRBV11-2 with TRBJ2-5; D is possibly TRBD1 or TRBD2 (5 bases each). The germline gives CDR1 SGHAT, CDR2 FQNNGV. The CDR3 extends over 15 amino acids. Trimming stripped 1 base from V and 6 bases from J, with 15 bases between. CDR3 DNA: TGTGCCAGCAGCTTAGGTAGCGTCTTGGGGCAGACCCAGTACTTC. Amino acid sequence: CASSLGSVLGQTQYF.

This chain uses TRBV9 with TRBJ2-1; TRBD2 matches 7 bases. This CDR3 is 16 amino acids long. The germline V gene has CDR1 SGDLS and CDR2 YYNGEE. The trim removed 3 bases at V and 6 bases at J, leaving 12 bases unmatched. CDR3 in amino acids: CASSARTSAVCNEQFF. The CDR3 DNA follows: TGTGCCAGCAGCGCCCGCACTAGCGCGGTATGCAATGAGCAGTTCTTC.

Note on this clonotype: This probably arose from a read error, given a far larger clone one base away. This chain uses TRBV12-3 or TRBV12-4 with TRBJ2-2; D is unresolved. The length of the CDR3 is 14 residues. The CDR3 protein is CASGLGLARGELFF. The CDR3 nucleotides read TGTGCCAGCGGTTTAGGCCTGGCTAGGGGGGAGCTGTTTTTT.

Concerning this clonotype itself: At one of its ends the junction is not consistent with the germline gene, which may arise from a read error. The genes are TRBV4-2 and TRBJ2-7, with 7 bases lining up with TRBD1. CDR1 LGHNA and CDR2 YNFKEQ come from the germline V gene. This CDR3 has 15 amino acids. CDR3 in amino acids: CASSQGPSGGYEQYF. CDR3 DNA sequence: TGCGCCAGCAGCCAAGGACCCTCAGGGGGCTACGAGCAGTACTTC.

This clonotype was counted ten times or more. The J gene is TRBJ2-2, the V gene TRBV7-3; D perhaps matches TRBD2 (6 bases). The CDR3 runs to 14 residues. Trimming left V 4 bases short and J 1 base short, with 7 bases between. In germline, CDR1 is SGHTA, CDR2 FQGTGA. CDR3 coding DNA: TGTGCCAGCAGCTCCGGGGGGAACACCGGGGAGCTGTTTTTT. Protein sequence: CASSSGGNTGELFF. Full variable domain (missing parts from reference TRBV7-3 and TRBJ2-2): GAGVSQTPSNKVTEKGKYVELRCDPISGHTALYWYRQSLGQGPEFLIYFQGTGAADDSGLPNDRFFAVRPEGSVSTLKIQRTERGDSAVYLCASSSGGNTGELFFGEGSRLTVL.

This clonotype was observed a handful of times. A much larger clone lies a single base off, so this may be a read error. This chain uses TRBV28 with TRBJ1-1; unclear D gene. The length of the CDR3 is 17 residues. Germline V lookup: CDR1 MDHEN, CDR2 SYDVKM. The DNA for the CDR3 is TGTGCCAGCAGTTCCCCTCTAATGGTGAGATGGAACACTGAAACTTTCTTT. Encoded protein: CASSSPLMVRWNTETFF.

With respect to this clonotype: Germline and junction disagree at one end, which may indicate a read error. CDR3 residues: CASSPNTYTGNIEAFF. CDR3 nucleotide sequence: TGTGCCAGCAGCCCCAACACCTACACAGGGAACATTGAAGCTTTCTTT. V gene TRBV7-8 combines with J gene TRBJ1-1; possible D gene TRBD1, 6 bases. The CDR3 has 16 residues. Germline V gene data show CDR1 as SGHVS and CDR2 as FQNEAQ. Full variable domain (outside the CDR3, taken from reference TRBV7-8 and TRBJ1-1): GAGVSQSPRYKVAKRGQDVALRCDPISGHVSLFWYQQALGQGPEFLTYFQNEAQLDKSGLPSDRFFAERPEGSVSTLKIQRTQQEDSAVYLCASSPNTYTGNIEAFFGQGTRLTVV.

This clonotype was recorded at least ten times. The V call is TRBV6-1, the J call TRBJ2-1; possibly TRBD1 for D (6 bases). V lost 0 bases and J lost 0, with 15 bases in between. The CDR3 length is 18 residues. The germline CDR1 and CDR2 sequences are MNHNS and SASEGT. Here the CDR3 DNA reads TGTGCCAGCAGTGAAGCGCCGTTAAGGGGGAGCTCCTACAATGAGCAGTTCTTC. Its protein is CASSEAPLRGSSYNEQFF.

This clonotype showed up many times. CDR3 sequence: CASSFLGTNTDTQYF. As DNA, the CDR3 is TGTGCCAGCAGCTTCCTCGGGACTAACACAGATACGCAGTATTTT. This chain uses TRBV7-3 with TRBJ2-3; the match to TRBD2 covers 7 bases. Per germline, CDR1 SGHTA and CDR2 FQGTGA. The CDR3 loop spans 15 amino acids. V lost 3 bases and J lost 2; bases outside the gene matches: 5.

Comment on this clonotype: Since a much larger clone is just one base distant, this may be a read error. The rearrangement links TRBV18 to TRBJ2-1; D remains unclear. This CDR3 has 15 residues. Germline-derived CDR1 and CDR2 are KGHSH and LQKENI. The CDR3 nucleotides read TGTGCCAGCTCACCAGGGCTCGGCTCCTACAGTGAGCAGTTCTTC. Translating gives CASSPGLGSYSEQFF.